The 15 T cell receptor beta chains in this list originate from one sample, sequenced in a study of T cell responses to AZD1222 COVID-19 vaccine. TCRdb's copy holds only in-frame clones and misses some; the assay was immunoSEQ multiplex PCR. In the table there are 100,000 to 120,000 clones, around 81% of which are singletons. Sequencing was performed on peripheral blood, taken on day 0 of AZD1222 vaccination. The receptors come from an adult in good health.

Only one count was recorded for this clone. The rearrangement joins TRBV7-9 to TRBJ2-1, with a possible D match to TRBD2 (6 bases). V dropped 5 bases and J dropped 2 bases, with 16 bases sitting between them. Germline loops: CDR1 SEHNR, CDR2 FQNEAQ (reference sequence). The CDR3 has 16 residues. The CDR3 nucleotides are TGTGCCAGCAGCCCTAAACCAGCGGGCACCTACAATGAGCAGTTCTTC. Translated: CASSPKPAGTYNEQFF. Filled out from reference TRBV7-9 and TRBJ2-1, the complete variable domain reads DTGVSQNPRHKITKRGQNVTFRCDPISEHNRLYWYRQTLGQGPEFLTYFQNEAQLEKSRLLSDRFSAERPKGSFSTLEIQRTEQGDSAMYLCASSPKPAGTYNEQFFGPGTRLTVL.

The J gene is TRBJ1-4, the V gene TRBV18; D remains unclear. Trimming stripped 5 bases from V and 5 bases from J, with 6 bases between. Germline V gives CDR1 KGHSH, CDR2 LQKENI. The CDR3 spans 12 residues. CDR3: CASSALNEKLFF. The CDR3 nucleotides read TGTGCCAGCTCAGCACTAAATGAAAAACTGTTTTTT.

This clone was counted once. This chain joins TRBV5-8 and TRBJ1-4; 9 bases match TRBD1. The V and J ends lost 7 bases and 6 bases, in that order; junction bases with no gene match: 4. The length of the CDR3 is 13 residues. CDR1 is SGHTS and CDR2 is YDEGEE in the germline V gene. The CDR3 DNA sequence: TGTGCCAGCGGCCGGGACAGGGATGAAAAACTGTTTTTT. The encoded protein is CASGRDRDEKLFF.

The chain is built from TRBV5-3 and TRBJ2-5, with unresolved D. TRBV5-3 is an ORF, with its function uncertain. The CDR3 covers 14 residues. Trimming cost V 1 base and J 0 bases, with 7 bases left between them. The CDR3 DNA reads as TGTGCCAGAAGCTTGCTTTATTACCAAGAGACCCAGTACTTC. Its protein product is CARSLLYYQETQYF.

J is TRBJ2-7 and V is TRBV9, with D possibly being TRBD1 (6 bases). With 0 bases removed from V and 7 bases from J, the gap between germline ends came to 11 bases. The CDR3 contains 13 residues. Germline assignment: CDR1 SGDLS and CDR2 YYNGEE. The CDR3 coding sequence is TGTGCCAGCAGCGTAGGACAGGTGGGAGAGCAGTACTTC. Translating it yields CASSVGQVGEQYF.

The chain carries TRBV4-1 and TRBJ1-2, with 10 bases aligning to TRBD1. Germline assignment: CDR1 MGHRA and CDR2 YSYEKL. V lost 0 bases, J lost 7 bases, and 5 bases stayed unmatched. This CDR3 is 15 amino acids long. CDR3 coding DNA: TGCGCCAGCAGCCAAGAGGTTGGGGACAGGGGTGGCTACACCTTC. It codes for CASSQEVGDRGGYTF.

The chain links TRBV5-1 to TRBJ1-5, with D tentatively TRBD1 (5 bases). V was cut by 5 bases and J by 1 base, with 10 bases left in between. The V gene's germline CDR1 is SGHRS and CDR2 YFSETQ. This CDR3 is 14 amino acids long. The CDR3 spells CASSLEGSNQPQHF. In DNA, the CDR3 is TGCGCCAGCAGTCTCGAGGGGAGCAATCAGCCCCAGCATTTT.

The chain recombines TRBV19 with TRBJ2-7; D may match TRBD1 or TRBD2 (5 bases each). Germline loops: CDR1 LNHDA, CDR2 SQIVND (reference sequence). V was shortened by 7 bases and J by 2 bases, with 15 bases between the two germline ends. The CDR3 is 14 residues long. CDR3 nucleotides: TGTGCCAGTACCCAAGGGACCCCGCCCTACGAGCAGTACTTC. Its translation is CASTQGTPPYEQYF.

The rearrangement links TRBV5-1 to TRBJ1-3; D is ambiguous. V lost 3 bases and J 2 bases, leaving 9 bases between the germline ends. This CDR3 spans 14 amino acids. Germline assignment: CDR1 SGHRS and CDR2 YFSETQ. The CDR3 loop reads CASSSRETGNTIYF. The CDR3 DNA follows: TGCGCCAGCAGCTCGAGAGAAACTGGAAACACCATATATTTT.

The gene calls are TRBV28 and TRBJ2-7, with TRBD2 matching 10 bases. V lost 5 bases to trimming and J lost 1 base; unmatched junction nucleotides: 5. This CDR3 has 15 residues. Germline V gene lookup returns CDR1 MDHEN and CDR2 SYDVKM. The CDR3 loop reads CASSPGTSVSYEQYF. The CDR3 DNA follows: TGTGCCAGCAGTCCCGGGACTAGCGTATCCTACGAGCAGTACTTC.

The CDR3 nucleotides are TGTGCCAGTCCTACAAGGGACAGGGGTCCTAGGGACACAGATACGCAGTATTTT. Amino acid sequence: CASPTRDRGPRDTDTQYF. The chain carries TRBV19 and TRBJ2-3, with 10 bases matching TRBD1. The CDR3 loop spans 18 amino acids. Germline CDR1 reads LNHDA; CDR2 reads SQIVND (reference sequence). V lost 8 bases to trimming and J lost 2 bases; unmatched junction nucleotides: 16.

This sequence joins TRBV5-4 and TRBJ1-1, with 7 bases identical to TRBD1. Germline values: CDR1 SGHNT, CDR2 YYREEE (reference sequence). Trimming at V came to 2 bases and at J to 4 bases, leaving 5 bases not matched to a gene. The CDR3 spans 14 residues. Here the CDR3 reads CASSFGQVSTEAFF. The CDR3 DNA sequence: TGTGCCAGCAGCTTTGGACAGGTGAGCACTGAAGCTTTCTTT.

In this sample, this clone turned up once. The genes are TRBV19 and TRBJ1-1, with 10 bases aligning to TRBD1. The V segment lost 0 bases and the J segment 6 bases; nucleotides outside the gene matches: 4. The CDR3 is made up of 15 amino acids. Germline CDR1 is LNHDA and CDR2 is SQIVND (reference sequence). CDR3 coding DNA: TGTGCCAGTAGTATAGATTGGGACAGGGGCGCTGAAGCTTTCTTT. Translated, it gives CASSIDWDRGAEAFF.

V and J are TRBV7-2 and TRBJ2-1, with D perhaps matching TRBD1 (6 bases). Germline CDR1 reads SGHTA; CDR2 reads FQGNSA. The CDR3 is 13 residues long. V shed 4 bases and J shed 10 bases, with 14 bases lying between them. CDR3 sequence reads: CASSWTDFGEQFF. The CDR3 DNA sequence: TGTGCCAGCAGCTGGACAGATTTTGGGGAGCAGTTCTTC.

This sequence joins TRBV18 and TRBJ2-2, with TRBD2 matching 12 bases. Germline CDR1 is KGHSH and CDR2 is LQKENI. After removal of 3 bases from V and 6 bases from J, the junction contained 2 bases not matched to a gene. There are 15 residues in the CDR3. The CDR3: CASSPTSGSSGELFF. CDR3 DNA sequence: TGTGCCAGCTCACCGACTAGCGGGAGTTCCGGGGAGCTGTTTTTT.